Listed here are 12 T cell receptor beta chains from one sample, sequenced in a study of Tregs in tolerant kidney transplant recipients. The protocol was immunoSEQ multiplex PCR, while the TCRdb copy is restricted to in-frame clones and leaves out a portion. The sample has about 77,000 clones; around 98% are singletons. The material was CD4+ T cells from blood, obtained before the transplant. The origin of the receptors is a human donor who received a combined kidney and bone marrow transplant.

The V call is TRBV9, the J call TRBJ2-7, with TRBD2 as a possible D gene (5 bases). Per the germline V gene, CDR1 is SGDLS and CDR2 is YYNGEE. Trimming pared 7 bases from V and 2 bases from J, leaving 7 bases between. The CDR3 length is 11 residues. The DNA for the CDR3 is TGTGCCAGCGGGAGTACCTACGAGCAGTACTTC. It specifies CASGSTYEQYF.

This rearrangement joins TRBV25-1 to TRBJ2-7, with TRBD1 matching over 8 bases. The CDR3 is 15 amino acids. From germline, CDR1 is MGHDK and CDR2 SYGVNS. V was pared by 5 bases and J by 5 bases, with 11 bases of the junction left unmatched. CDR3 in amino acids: CASSRGQVSWDEQYF. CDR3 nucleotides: TGTGCCAGCAGTCGGGGACAGGTGTCCTGGGACGAGCAGTACTTC.

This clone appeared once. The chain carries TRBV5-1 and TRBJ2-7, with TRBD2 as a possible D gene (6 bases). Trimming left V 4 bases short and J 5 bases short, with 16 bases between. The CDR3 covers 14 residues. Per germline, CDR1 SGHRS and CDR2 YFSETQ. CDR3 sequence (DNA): TGCGCCAGCAGCCCTAGACTAGAGGGAAACGAGCAGTACTTC. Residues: CASSPRLEGNEQYF.

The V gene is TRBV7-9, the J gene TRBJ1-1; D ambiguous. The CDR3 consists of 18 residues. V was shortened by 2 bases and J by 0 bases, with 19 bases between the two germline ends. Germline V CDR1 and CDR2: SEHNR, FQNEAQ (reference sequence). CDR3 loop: CASSLRGPRPIMNTEAFF. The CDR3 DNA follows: TGTGCCAGCAGCTTACGAGGGCCCAGGCCCATAATGAACACTGAAGCTTTCTTT. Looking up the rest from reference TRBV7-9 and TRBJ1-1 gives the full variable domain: DTGVSQNPRHKITKRGQNVTFRCDPISEHNRLYWYRQTLGQGPEFLTYFQNEAQLEKSRLLSDRFSAERPKGSFSTLEIQRTEQGDSAMYLCASSLRGPRPIMNTEAFFGQGTRLTVV.

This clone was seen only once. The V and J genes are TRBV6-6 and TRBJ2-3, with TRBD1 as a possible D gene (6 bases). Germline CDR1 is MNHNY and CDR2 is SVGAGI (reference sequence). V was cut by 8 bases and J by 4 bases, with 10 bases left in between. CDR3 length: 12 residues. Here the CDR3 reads CASGTIPDTQYF. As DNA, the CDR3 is TGTGCCAGCGGGACAATTCCAGATACGCAGTATTTT.

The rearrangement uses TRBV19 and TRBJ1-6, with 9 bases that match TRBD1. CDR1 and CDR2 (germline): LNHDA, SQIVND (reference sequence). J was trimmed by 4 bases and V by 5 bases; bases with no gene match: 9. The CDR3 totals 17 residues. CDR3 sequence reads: CASSPRDRAGYNSPLHF. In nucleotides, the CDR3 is TGTGCCAGTAGTCCTCGGGACAGGGCGGGATATAATTCACCCCTCCACTTT.

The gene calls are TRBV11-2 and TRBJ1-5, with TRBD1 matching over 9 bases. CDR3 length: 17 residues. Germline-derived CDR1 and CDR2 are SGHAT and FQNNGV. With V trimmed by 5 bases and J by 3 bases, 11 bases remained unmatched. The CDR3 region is CASSVRDREWVNQPQHF. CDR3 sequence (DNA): TGTGCCAGCAGCGTCCGGGACAGGGAGTGGGTCAATCAGCCCCAGCATTTT. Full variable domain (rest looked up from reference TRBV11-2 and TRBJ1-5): EAGVAQSPRYKIIEKRQSVAFWCNPISGHATLYWYQQILGQGPKLLIQFQNNGVVDDSQLPKDRFSAERLKGVDSTLKIQPAKLEDSAVYLCASSVRDREWVNQPQHFGDGTRLSIL.

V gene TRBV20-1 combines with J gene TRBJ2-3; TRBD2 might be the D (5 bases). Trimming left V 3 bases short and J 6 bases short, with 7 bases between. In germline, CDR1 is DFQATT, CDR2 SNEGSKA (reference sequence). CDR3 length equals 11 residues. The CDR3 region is CSASRGDTQYF. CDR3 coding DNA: TGCAGTGCTAGTCGAGGGGATACGCAGTATTTT.

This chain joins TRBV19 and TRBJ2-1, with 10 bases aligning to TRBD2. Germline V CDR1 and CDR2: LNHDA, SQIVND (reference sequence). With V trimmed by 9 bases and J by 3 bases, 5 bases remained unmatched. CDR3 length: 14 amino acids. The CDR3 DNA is TGTGCCAGCACCGGACTAGCGGACTACAATGAGCAGTTCTTC. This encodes CASTGLADYNEQFF. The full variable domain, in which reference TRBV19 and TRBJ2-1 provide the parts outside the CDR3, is DGGITQSPKYLFRKEGQNVTLSCEQNLNHDAMYWYRQDPGQGLRLIYYSQIVNDFQKGDIAEGYSVSREKKESFPLTVTSAQKNPTAFYLCASTGLADYNEQFFGPGTRLTVL.

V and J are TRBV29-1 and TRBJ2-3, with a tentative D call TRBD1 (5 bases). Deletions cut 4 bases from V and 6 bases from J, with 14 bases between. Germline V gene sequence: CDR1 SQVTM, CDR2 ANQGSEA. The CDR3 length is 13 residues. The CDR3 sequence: CSVGWQGFDTQYF. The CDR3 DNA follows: TGCAGCGTTGGTTGGCAGGGTTTCGATACGCAGTATTTT.

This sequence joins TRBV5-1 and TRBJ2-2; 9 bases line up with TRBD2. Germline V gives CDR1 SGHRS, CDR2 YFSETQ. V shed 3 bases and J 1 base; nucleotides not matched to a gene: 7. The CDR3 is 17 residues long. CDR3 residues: CASSSPRLAENTGELFF. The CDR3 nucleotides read TGCGCCAGCAGCTCCCCCCGACTAGCGGAGAACACCGGGGAGCTGTTTTTT.

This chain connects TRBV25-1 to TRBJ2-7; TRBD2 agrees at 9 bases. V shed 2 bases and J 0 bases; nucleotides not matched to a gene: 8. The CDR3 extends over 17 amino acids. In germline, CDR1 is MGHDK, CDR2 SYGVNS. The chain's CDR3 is CASSEPFGSGSSYEQYF. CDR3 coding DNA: TGTGCCAGCAGTGAACCATTCGGTAGCGGGAGCTCCTACGAGCAGTACTTC.